Presented here are 32 T cell receptor beta chains from one specimen sequenced in a study of shared clonotypes between healthy human individuals (dated by TCRdb to 2020 to 2021). The library was generated by the immunoSEQ multiplex PCR assay. Not all clones reach the TCRdb copy of this immuneACCESS table, which keeps in-frame sequences only. Checked studies attribute under half of the gap to unresolved V genes and leave the rest unexplained. The sample table records about 2.3 million clones; over 85% of these occur just once. Approximately 0.4% of the sample goes to the ten largest clones. The material sequenced was naive CD4+ T cells from PBMCs. Read against the paper, the sample's cell subset or site label means: CD45RA+ positively selected. All receptors derive from a man aged 18 to 29 in good health. Some clones in this sample may be carry-over from other donors' samples.

A remark on this clone: Other DNA sequences of this sample code for an identical CDR3. The chain combines TRBV19 with TRBJ1-5; perhaps TRBD1 as D (5 bases). Trimming removed 8 bases at V and 3 bases at J, with 11 bases between. Germline values: CDR1 LNHDA, CDR2 SQIVND (reference sequence). CDR3 length: 13 amino acids. The CDR3 sequence: CASSLRVNQPQHF. CDR3 bases: TGTGCCAGTTCCCTCAGGGTCAATCAGCCCCAGCATTTT. The full variable domain, its missing parts supplied by reference TRBV19 and TRBJ1-5, is DGGITQSPKYLFRKEGQNVTLSCEQNLNHDAMYWYRQDPGQGLRLIYYSQIVNDFQKGDIAEGYSVSREKKESFPLTVTSAQKNPTAFYLCASSLRVNQPQHFGDGTRLSIL.

V gene TRBV4-2 combines with J gene TRBJ1-5; D is undetermined. CDR1 is LGHNA, CDR2 YNFKEQ, per germline. This CDR3 is 14 amino acids long. The germline V and J ends were trimmed by 3 bases and 3 bases, with 9 bases remaining between them. The CDR3 spells CASSQEGLNQPQHF. CDR3 bases: TGTGCCAGCAGCCAGGAGGGCCTCAATCAGCCCCAGCATTTT.

With regard to this clone: This sample includes further DNA sequences coding for the same CDR3. This sequence joins TRBV6-1 and TRBJ2-7, with D unclear. Germline loops: CDR1 MNHNS, CDR2 SASEGT. V dropped 0 bases and J dropped 2 bases, with 5 bases sitting between them. This CDR3 is 13 amino acids long. The CDR3: CASSEAGPYEQYF. DNA of the CDR3: TGTGCCAGCAGTGAAGCAGGGCCCTACGAGCAGTACTTC.

The chain uses TRBV4-1 and TRBJ2-5, with TRBD1 matching over 8 bases. Per the germline V gene, CDR1 is MGHRA and CDR2 is YSYEKL. This CDR3 has 16 residues. V lost 1 base to trimming and J lost 7 bases; unmatched junction nucleotides: 11. CDR3 nucleotides: TGCGCCAGCAGCCAAGGTTTGGACAGGGCCTTAGGGACCCAGTACTTC. Its translation: CASSQGLDRALGTQYF.

As for this clone: The sample carries other DNA sequences with the same CDR3. The chain recombines TRBV9 with TRBJ2-7; TRBD1 matches at 7 bases. The germline V gene has CDR1 SGDLS and CDR2 YYNGEE. The CDR3 is 14 residues long. With V trimmed by 0 bases and J by 2 bases, 2 bases remained unmatched. The CDR3 reads CASSVGQGAYEQYF. The CDR3 DNA is TGTGCCAGCAGCGTAGGGCAGGGGGCCTACGAGCAGTACTTC. Using reference TRBV9 and TRBJ2-7 for the parts outside the CDR3, the full variable domain is DSGVTQTPKHLITATGQRVTLRCSPRSGDLSVYWYQQSLDQGLQFLIQYYNGEERAKGNILERFSAQQFPDLHSELNLSSLELGDSALYFCASSVGQGAYEQYFGPGTRLTVT.

The gene calls are TRBV10-3 and TRBJ2-2; 13 bases line up with TRBD2. Germline V lookup: CDR1 ENHRY, CDR2 SYGVKD. With V trimmed by 10 bases and J by 1 base, 12 bases remained unmatched. The CDR3 length is 18 residues. The DNA for the CDR3 is TGTGCCACCTGCCGCTCCGGACTAGCGGGGGTGAACACCGGGGAGCTGTTTTTT. It codes for CATCRSGLAGVNTGELFF.

This chain connects TRBV6-1 to TRBJ2-7; D is ambiguous. Trimming removed 0 bases at V and 3 bases at J, with 9 bases between. CDR1 and CDR2 (germline): MNHNS, SASEGT. The CDR3 consists of 14 residues. The CDR3 nucleotides are TGTGCCAGCAGTGAAGCAATGCAGGTCTACGAGCAGTACTTC. Amino acid sequence: CASSEAMQVYEQYF.

A note on this clone: Other DNA sequences in this sample translate to the same CDR3. The CDR3 region has the DNA TGTGCCACCAGCAGAGTAAGCAATCAGCCCCAGCATTTT. Protein product: CATSRVSNQPQHF. This chain joins TRBV15 and TRBJ1-5; D gene unclear. V dropped 1 base and J dropped 1 base, with 2 bases sitting between them. The CDR3 has 13 amino acids. Germline V gene lookup returns CDR1 LNHNV and CDR2 YYDKDF (reference sequence).

The chain joins TRBV15 to TRBJ2-1; D perhaps matches TRBD2 (6 bases). The V gene lost 1 base and the J gene lost 8 bases, with 21 bases spanning the gap. This CDR3 has 17 residues. Germline V lookup: CDR1 LNHNV, CDR2 YYDKDF (reference sequence). CDR3 sequence reads: CATSRGLVADTLHEQFF. The CDR3 DNA follows: TGTGCCACCAGCAGAGGGTTGGTAGCGGACACGCTCCATGAGCAGTTCTTC.

The CDR3 DNA is TGCGCCAGCAGCTTGGCCGGGAGTTTGTCCTTACAGGGTGAGTCCTACGAGCAGTACTTC. Translation: CASSLAGSLSLQGESYEQYF. This chain uses TRBV5-1 with TRBJ2-7; possibly TRBD1 or TRBD2 for D (6 bases each). The V end lost 0 bases, the J end lost 1 base, and 26 bases lay between the germline ends. This CDR3 has 20 amino acids. Germline assignment: CDR1 SGHRS and CDR2 YFSETQ.

This chain links TRBV5-1 with TRBJ2-7; 7 bases line up with TRBD1. V lost 4 bases and J lost 2; bases outside the gene matches: 21. The CDR3 is 19 residues long. CDR1 and CDR2 from the germline V gene are SGHRS and YFSETQ. In nucleotides, the CDR3 is TGCGCCAGCAGCGGGCCCCGGGACAGCTTAAATCCCGGGGCCTACGAGCAGTACTTC. Translated, it gives CASSGPRDSLNPGAYEQYF.

Concerning this clone: Other DNA sequences within the sample encode an identical CDR3. The chain uses TRBV19 and TRBJ1-3; maybe TRBD1 (5 bases). V was cut by 7 bases and J by 0 bases, with 13 bases left in between. The germline V gene encodes CDR1 LNHDA and CDR2 SQIVND (reference sequence). CDR3 size: 15 residues. The CDR3 DNA follows: TGTGCCAGTACCCGGGGCCCGAGCTCTGGAAACACCATATATTTT. Translated: CASTRGPSSGNTIYF.

The CDR3 nucleotides are TGTGCCTGGAGTCCAGACCCCAGCGAGCCCCAGCATTTT. Translated: CAWSPDPSEPQHF. The chain employs TRBV30 and TRBJ1-5; D remains ambiguous. Germline CDR1 GTSNPN, CDR2 SVGIG (reference sequence). V was pared by 2 bases and J by 8 bases, with 13 bases between. The CDR3 loop spans 13 amino acids. Filled out from reference TRBV30 and TRBJ1-5, the complete variable domain reads SQTIHQWPATLVQPVGSPLSLECTVEGTSNPNLYWYRQAAGRGLQLLFYSVGIGQISSEVPQNLSASRPQDRQFILSSKKLLLSDSGFYLCAWSPDPSEPQHFGDGTRLSIL.

The V call is TRBV5-1, the J call TRBJ1-1, with D perhaps matching TRBD1 (5 bases). V gave up 0 bases and J gave up 7 bases, with 13 bases separating them. Per the germline V gene, CDR1 is SGHRS and CDR2 is YFSETQ. This CDR3 comprises 14 residues. The DNA for the CDR3 is TGCGCCAGCAGCTTGGACAGGCCCGCAATTGAAGCTTTCTTT. Translated: CASSLDRPAIEAFF. The full variable domain, in which reference TRBV5-1 and TRBJ1-1 provide the parts outside the CDR3, is KAGVTQTPRYLIKTRGQQVTLSCSPISGHRSVSWYQQTPGQGLQFLFEYFSETQRNKGNFPGRFSGRQFSNSRSEMNVSTLELGDSALYLCASSLDRPAIEAFFGQGTRLTVV.

The gene calls are TRBV18 and TRBJ1-2; no clear D gene. V lost 2 bases and J 5 bases, leaving 6 bases between the germline ends. Germline values: CDR1 KGHSH, CDR2 LQKENI. There are 12 residues in the CDR3. In DNA form, the CDR3 reads TGTGCCAGCTCACCAGACCTTTATGGCTACACCTTC. Residues: CASSPDLYGYTF.

The chain uses TRBV19 and TRBJ1-1, with TRBD1 as a possible D gene (5 bases). Germline CDR1 reads LNHDA; CDR2 reads SQIVND (reference sequence). The V end lost 6 bases, the J end lost 5 bases, and 19 bases lay between the germline ends. The CDR3 is 15 amino acids. The CDR3 sequence is CASRLDSPGGTEAFF. The CDR3 region has the DNA TGTGCCAGTAGGTTAGACAGTCCCGGGGGGACTGAAGCTTTCTTT.

The chain combines TRBV10-3 with TRBJ2-7; TRBD2 might be the D (5 bases). V lost 6 bases and J lost 1, with 16 bases in between. This CDR3 has 15 amino acids. Germline V gene sequence: CDR1 ENHRY, CDR2 SYGVKD. CDR3 bases: TGTGCCATCAGCAAACGGGGTGACTCGTCCTACGAGCAGTACTTC. This encodes CAISKRGDSSYEQYF.

The chain recombines TRBV9 with TRBJ2-5; D unclear. Germline values: CDR1 SGDLS, CDR2 YYNGEE. The CDR3 consists of 15 residues. V lost 4 bases and J 3 bases, leaving 16 bases between the germline ends. Here the CDR3 reads CASSPRRGSEETQYF. The CDR3 DNA sequence: TGTGCCAGCAGCCCAAGAAGAGGTTCGGAAGAGACCCAGTACTTC.

The rearrangement links TRBV6-6 to TRBJ2-7, with TRBD2 identical over 10 bases. After removal of 0 bases from V and 6 bases from J, the junction contained 5 bases not matched to a gene. This CDR3 has 15 residues. Germline assignment: CDR1 MNHNY and CDR2 SVGAGI (reference sequence). CDR3 loop: CASSYSGLATSEQYF. In DNA, the CDR3 is TGTGCCAGCAGTTACTCGGGACTAGCGACAAGCGAGCAGTACTTC.

This chain joins TRBV19 and TRBJ2-3; unclear D gene. The ends were cut back, 8 bases at V and 2 bases at J, with 11 bases in the middle. CDR3 size: 13 residues. Germline values: CDR1 LNHDA, CDR2 SQIVND (reference sequence). Written as DNA, the CDR3 is TGTGCCAGTGCGGACCACCTCACAGATACGCAGTATTTT. This encodes CASADHLTDTQYF.

The J gene is TRBJ2-7, the V gene TRBV11-2; no clear D gene. Germline V gives CDR1 SGHAT, CDR2 FQNNGV. This CDR3 is built from 16 residues. V gave up 1 base and J gave up 5 bases, with 18 bases separating them. CDR3 nucleotide sequence: TGTGCCAGCAGCTTAGTGCCGGGTCGCCTTAACCACGAGCAGTACTTC. Amino acid sequence: CASSLVPGRLNHEQYF.

The V and J genes are TRBV21-1 and TRBJ1-1. TRBV21-1 is a pseudogene locus. This CDR3 is 15 amino acids long. DNA for the CDR3: TGTGCCAGCAGCAGGCGGGCGGAGTGGGGCTCTGAAGCTTTCTTT. As protein: CASSRRAEWGSEAFF.

The chain recombines TRBV30 with TRBJ1-2; D ambiguous. The germline gives CDR1 GTSNPN, CDR2 SVGIG (reference sequence). Trimming removed 5 bases at V and 7 bases at J, with 23 bases between. The CDR3 contains 15 residues. DNA of the CDR3: TGTGCCTGGGACCTCAGCGGGTATCCCAGGAGTGGCTACACCTTC. This encodes CAWDLSGYPRSGYTF.

The chain has TRBV5-1 and TRBJ2-7; 12 bases map to TRBD2. CDR1 SGHRS and CDR2 YFSETQ come from the germline V gene. The V segment lost 5 bases and the J segment 7 bases; nucleotides outside the gene matches: 7. The CDR3 sequence is 14 residues long. CDR3 nucleotides: TGCGCCAGCAGTCTACTAGCGGGAGGTCGGGAGCAGTACTTC. Its translation: CASSLLAGGREQYF. Drawing the rest from reference TRBV5-1 and TRBJ2-7, the complete variable domain is KAGVTQTPRYLIKTRGQQVTLSCSPISGHRSVSWYQQTPGQGLQFLFEYFSETQRNKGNFPGRFSGRQFSNSRSEMNVSTLELGDSALYLCASSLLAGGREQYFGPGTRLTVT.

The CDR3: CASSSYRGPNYEQYF. DNA of the CDR3: TGTGCCAGCAGCTCCTACAGGGGCCCCAACTACGAGCAGTACTTC. This chain links TRBV6-5 with TRBJ2-7, with 7 nucleotides matching TRBD1. The germline gives CDR1 MNHEY, CDR2 SVGAGI. The CDR3 is 15 residues long. The V and J ends lost 6 bases and 3 bases, in that order; junction bases with no gene match: 11.

In regard to this clone: Other nucleotide sequences from this sample produce the same CDR3. CDR3 sequence reads: CASSLAGSDTQYF. For the CDR3, the DNA is TGTGCCAGCAGCTTAGCAGGGTCGGATACGCAGTATTTT. This chain connects TRBV11-2 to TRBJ2-3; TRBD1 is a possible D gene (5 bases). Trimming removed 1 base at V and 6 bases at J, with 8 bases between. CDR3 size: 13 residues. Germline lookup yields CDR1 SGHAT and CDR2 FQNNGV. Combining the CDR3 with reference TRBV11-2 and TRBJ2-3 gives the whole variable domain EAGVAQSPRYKIIEKRQSVAFWCNPISGHATLYWYQQILGQGPKLLIQFQNNGVVDDSQLPKDRFSAERLKGVDSTLKIQPAKLEDSAVYLCASSLAGSDTQYFGPGTRLTVL.

The V gene is TRBV7-3, the J gene TRBJ2-2; no definite D call. The ends were cut back, 2 bases at V and 1 base at J, with 8 bases in the middle. The CDR3 contains 15 residues. Germline V gene lookup returns CDR1 SGHTA and CDR2 FQGTGA. The CDR3, as DNA: TGTGCCAGCAGCTTATATCCTCTGAACACCGGGGAGCTGTTTTTT. Encoded protein: CASSLYPLNTGELFF.

The chain recombines TRBV5-4 with TRBJ2-1; weak D call: TRBD1 (5 bases). This CDR3 region has 14 residues. V was shortened by 1 base and J by 4 bases, with 9 bases between the two germline ends. CDR1 and CDR2 from the germline V gene are SGHNT and YYREEE (reference sequence). The CDR3 sequence is CASSLLPGYNEQFF. DNA of the CDR3: TGTGCCAGCAGCTTGCTTCCAGGGTACAATGAGCAGTTCTTC.

Points on this clone: The sample holds other DNA sequences that translate to the same CDR3. The chain has TRBV28 and TRBJ2-7, with D perhaps matching TRBD2 (5 bases). The V end lost 3 bases, the J end lost 4 bases, and 13 bases lay between the germline ends. CDR1 is MDHEN and CDR2 is SYDVKM in the germline V gene. The CDR3 is made up of 14 amino acids. CDR3 sequence: CASSLIGGGYEQYF. The CDR3 DNA reads as TGTGCCAGCAGTTTGATCGGTGGAGGTTACGAGCAGTACTTC. The full variable domain, with the rest looked up from reference TRBV28 and TRBJ2-7, is DVKVTQSSRYLVKRTGEKVFLECVQDMDHENMFWYRQDPGLGLRLIYFSYDVKMKEKGDIPEGYSVSREKKERFSLILESASTNQTSMYLCASSLIGGGYEQYFGPGTRLTVT.

This clone turned up a few times. The chain has TRBV28 and TRBJ1-2, with D tentatively TRBD1 (5 bases). The CDR3 has 14 amino acids. The V gene's germline CDR1 is MDHEN and CDR2 SYDVKM. V shed 5 bases and J shed 2 bases, with 12 bases lying between them. CDR3 bases: TGTGCCAGCAGTGGATTGGAGGGGAACTATGGCTACACCTTC. This translates into CASSGLEGNYGYTF.

V gene TRBV5-1 combines with J gene TRBJ1-2, with D unresolved. There are 12 residues in the CDR3. V was cut by 0 bases and J by 8 bases, with 8 bases left in between. Germline V gene sequence: CDR1 SGHRS, CDR2 YFSETQ. CDR3 amino acids: CASSLGVVGYTF. The CDR3 nucleotides are TGCGCCAGCAGCTTGGGCGTTGTCGGCTACACCTTC. Full variable domain (missing parts from reference TRBV5-1 and TRBJ1-2): KAGVTQTPRYLIKTRGQQVTLSCSPISGHRSVSWYQQTPGQGLQFLFEYFSETQRNKGNFPGRFSGRQFSNSRSEMNVSTLELGDSALYLCASSLGVVGYTFGSGTRLTVV.

V is TRBV27 and J is TRBJ1-5; 7 bases align to TRBD1. This CDR3 is 15 amino acids long. J lost 2 bases, V lost 6 bases, and 7 bases had no gene match. The germline V gene encodes CDR1 MNHEY and CDR2 SMNVEV (reference sequence). This chain's CDR3 is CASSPGQAGNQPQHF. CDR3 sequence (DNA): TGTGCCAGCAGCCCAGGACAGGCGGGCAATCAGCCCCAGCATTTT.